What follows are 24 T cell receptor beta chains derived from one specimen sequenced in a study of cytomegalovirus exposure and HLA in healthy donors. The study ran its PCR with 60 Vbeta and 13 Jbeta primers. Sequenced by immunoSEQ multiplex PCR; TCRdb stores in-frame clones only, minus some. The sample has 95,000 to 150,000 clones; around 80% are singletons. The sample taken for sequencing was PBMCs. Every receptor here comes from a man aged 45-65 years in good health and CMV-seronegative.

The chain uses TRBV28 and TRBJ2-6; D possibly corresponds to TRBD1 (5 bases). The CDR3 covers 15 residues. Trimming pared 5 bases from V and 2 bases from J, leaving 10 bases between. Germline V CDR1 and CDR2: MDHEN, SYDVKM. The CDR3 loop is CASSRQSTGANVLTF. CDR3 coding DNA: TGTGCCAGCAGTCGACAGTCAACTGGGGCCAACGTCCTGACTTTC.

This sequence joins TRBV15 and TRBJ1-2, with 7 bases identical to TRBD1. Looked up from germline, CDR1 is LNHNV and CDR2 is YYDKDF (reference sequence). The CDR3 contains 15 residues. Trimming at V came to 0 bases and at J to 7 bases, leaving 8 bases not matched to a gene. CDR3 sequence: CATSRESQGLVGYTF. The CDR3 nucleotides are TGTGCCACCAGCAGAGAATCACAGGGGCTGGTTGGCTACACCTTC.

The chain combines TRBV9 with TRBJ2-7, with TRBD2 identical over 9 bases. The V segment lost 4 bases and the J segment 2 bases; nucleotides outside the gene matches: 4. CDR1 SGDLS and CDR2 YYNGEE come from the germline V gene. There are 14 residues in the CDR3. CDR3 region: CASSRRLAAYEQYF. The DNA for the CDR3 is TGTGCCAGCAGCCGTAGACTAGCGGCCTACGAGCAGTACTTC. Drawing the rest from reference TRBV9 and TRBJ2-7, the complete variable domain is DSGVTQTPKHLITATGQRVTLRCSPRSGDLSVYWYQQSLDQGLQFLIQYYNGEERAKGNILERFSAQQFPDLHSELNLSSLELGDSALYFCASSRRLAAYEQYFGPGTRLTVT.

V gene TRBV30 combines with J gene TRBJ1-3; D is undetermined. CDR3 length: 11 residues. In germline, CDR1 is GTSNPN, CDR2 SVGIG (reference sequence). Trimming removed 5 bases at V and 7 bases at J, with 9 bases between. The CDR3 here is CAWPDGNTIYF. CDR3 nucleotide sequence: TGTGCCTGGCCCGACGGGAACACCATATATTTT.

The CDR3 nucleotides are TGTGCCTGGAGTGCGTCTTACCAAGAGACCCAGTACTTC. Protein product: CAWSASYQETQYF. The V and J genes are TRBV30 and TRBJ2-5; D unresolved. V lost 1 base and J 0 bases, leaving 6 bases between the germline ends. This CDR3 spans 13 amino acids. Looked up from germline, CDR1 is GTSNPN and CDR2 is SVGIG (reference sequence).

J is TRBJ1-2 and V is TRBV7-6, with 11 positions matching TRBD1. The length of the CDR3 is 18 residues. Germline CDR1 and CDR2: SGHVS and FNYEAQ. V lost 3 bases to trimming and J lost 14 bases; unmatched junction nucleotides: 23. CDR3 region: CASSFYGTGGRGAGGQTF. DNA of the CDR3: TGTGCCAGCAGCTTCTACGGGACAGGGGGTCGGGGAGCGGGAGGGCAAACCTTC.

V is TRBV7-6 and J is TRBJ2-5, with 8 nucleotides matching TRBD2. CDR3 size: 15 residues. Germline-derived CDR1 and CDR2 are SGHVS and FNYEAQ. Trimming at V came to 1 base and at J to 6 bases, leaving 7 bases not matched to a gene. Here the CDR3 reads CASSLVSGIGQTQYF. In nucleotides, the CDR3 is TGTGCCAGCAGCTTAGTTAGCGGGATCGGTCAGACCCAGTACTTC.

The V call is TRBV11-2, the J call TRBJ2-1; possible D gene TRBD2, 6 bases. There are 19 residues in the CDR3. Per the germline V gene, CDR1 is SGHAT and CDR2 is FQNNGV. V lost 4 bases and J lost 7, with 29 bases in between. This CDR3 is CASSSYPSLTAGIRNEQFF. CDR3 nucleotide sequence: TGTGCCAGCAGCTCATACCCCTCCCTGACCGCGGGGATCAGAAATGAGCAGTTCTTC. The variable domain in full, with the rest retrieved from reference TRBV11-2 and TRBJ2-1, is EAGVAQSPRYKIIEKRQSVAFWCNPISGHATLYWYQQILGQGPKLLIQFQNNGVVDDSQLPKDRFSAERLKGVDSTLKIQPAKLEDSAVYLCASSSYPSLTAGIRNEQFFGPGTRLTVL.

The V call is TRBV19, the J call TRBJ2-1; D perhaps matches TRBD2 (7 bases). V dropped 4 bases and J dropped 2 bases, with 12 bases sitting between them. The CDR3 loop spans 15 amino acids. Germline V gives CDR1 LNHDA, CDR2 SQIVND (reference sequence). The DNA of the CDR3 is TGTGCCAGTAGTAGGGCGGGGGCTACCTACAATGAGCAGTTCTTC. Translated, it gives CASSRAGATYNEQFF.

Only a few counts were recorded for this clone. The chain employs TRBV2 and TRBJ2-7; a weak D match, TRBD1 (5 bases). Germline V lookup: CDR1 SNHLY, CDR2 FYNNEI. The CDR3 totals 14 residues. The germline V and J ends were trimmed by 3 bases and 0 bases, with 9 bases remaining between them. As DNA, the CDR3 is TGTGCCAGCAGTGAGTATGACAGCTCCTACGAGCAGTACTTC. This sequence encodes CASSEYDSSYEQYF.

V gene TRBV25-1 combines with J gene TRBJ1-1; the D is unclear. V was cut by 10 bases and J by 3 bases, with 9 bases left in between. This CDR3 is 11 amino acids long. CDR1 and CDR2 from the germline V gene are MGHDK and SYGVNS. In nucleotides, the CDR3 is TGTGCCACCCATTTGTACACTGAAGCTTTCTTT. It specifies CATHLYTEAFF.

The chain uses TRBV28 and TRBJ1-5, with TRBD1 identical over 10 bases. The CDR3 has 15 amino acids. Trimming took 7 bases from V and 2 from J; bases not matched to a gene: 5. Germline V gene lookup returns CDR1 MDHEN and CDR2 SYDVKM. Written as DNA, the CDR3 is TGTGCCAGCATCCCCGGGACAGGGGGCAATCAGCCCCAGCATTTT. This gives the protein CASIPGTGGNQPQHF.

In this sample, this clone turned up once. This chain connects TRBV15 to TRBJ2-2; D is ambiguous. This CDR3 region has 11 residues. Germline V gene sequence: CDR1 LNHNV, CDR2 YYDKDF (reference sequence). V was trimmed by 6 bases and J by 7 bases, leaving 6 bases between them. CDR3 protein: CATRNGGELFF. DNA for the CDR3: TGTGCCACCAGGAACGGCGGGGAGCTGTTTTTT.

The chain recombines TRBV7-2 with TRBJ2-3; 12 bases fit TRBD2. Germline lookup yields CDR1 SGHTA and CDR2 FQGNSA. The CDR3 consists of 15 residues. J lost 4 bases, V lost 7 bases, and 6 bases had no gene match. The CDR3 protein is CASTKTSGRSDTQYF. The CDR3, as DNA: TGTGCCAGCACCAAGACTAGCGGGAGATCAGATACGCAGTATTTT. Looking up the rest from reference TRBV7-2 and TRBJ2-3 gives the full variable domain: GAGVSQSPSNKVTEKGKDVELRCDPISGHTALYWYRQSLGQGLEFLIYFQGNSAPDKSGLPSDRFSAERTGGSVSTLTIQRTQQEDSAVYLCASTKTSGRSDTQYFGPGTRLTVL.

This chain connects TRBV29-1 to TRBJ2-7, with 11 bases that match TRBD2. The CDR3 runs to 13 residues. After removal of 7 bases from V and 0 bases from J, the junction contained 2 bases not matched to a gene. Germline lookup yields CDR1 SQVTM and CDR2 ANQGSEA. CDR3 amino acids: CSAGTSGSYEQYF. Written as DNA, the CDR3 is TGCAGCGCCGGGACTAGCGGCTCCTACGAGCAGTACTTC.

This clone was seen a few times. The chain has TRBV5-6 and TRBJ2-1; 7 nucleotides match TRBD2. The germline gives CDR1 SGHDT, CDR2 YYEEEE. V lost 4 bases, J lost 9 bases, and 13 bases stayed unmatched. The CDR3 totals 15 residues. CDR3 DNA: TGTGCCAGCAGCATACTAGCGCTTCCGAGTGGTGAGCAGTTCTTC. It yields the protein CASSILALPSGEQFF.

This clone appeared a single time. The CDR3 reads CASSLEGPGTGSYGYTF. CDR3 DNA sequence: TGTGCCAGCAGCTTAGAAGGACCCGGGACAGGGTCCTATGGCTACACCTTC. The chain joins TRBV7-2 to TRBJ1-2; 9 nucleotides line up with TRBD1. The CDR3 consists of 17 residues. The germline V gene has CDR1 SGHTA and CDR2 FQGNSA. V lost 1 base to trimming and J lost 4 bases; unmatched junction nucleotides: 10.

With respect to this clone: This specimen includes other DNA sequences encoding the same CDR3. CDR3 bases: TGTGCCAGCGGTACAGGGGAACCGAACACTGAAGCTTTCTTT. It is translated as CASGTGEPNTEAFF. J is TRBJ1-1 and V is TRBV7-3; TRBD1 matches at 7 bases. Germline lookup yields CDR1 SGHTA and CDR2 FQGTGA. The CDR3 is 14 residues long. The trim removed 8 bases at V and 1 base at J, leaving 7 bases unmatched. The full variable domain, rest sourced from reference TRBV7-3 and TRBJ1-1, is GAGVSQTPSNKVTEKGKYVELRCDPISGHTALYWYRQSLGQGPEFLIYFQGTGAADDSGLPNDRFFAVRPEGSVSTLKIQRTERGDSAVYLCASGTGEPNTEAFFGQGTRLTVV.

This chain uses TRBV25-1 with TRBJ2-3; D is undetermined. Trimming shortened V by 6 bases and J by 0 bases, and 7 bases separated the two germline ends. This CDR3 region has 13 residues. CDR1 is MGHDK, CDR2 SYGVNS, per germline. CDR3 amino acids: CASRTISTDTQYF. The CDR3 nucleotides read TGTGCCAGCAGGACAATTAGCACAGATACGCAGTATTTT.

This clone turned up a few times. This chain connects TRBV7-9 to TRBJ1-3; weak D call: TRBD1 (6 bases). V lost 7 bases and J lost 5, with 15 bases in between. The CDR3 extends over 14 amino acids. Per germline, CDR1 SEHNR and CDR2 FQNEAQ (reference sequence). The CDR3: CASKNQGHRNTIYF. The DNA for the CDR3 is TGTGCCAGCAAGAACCAGGGACACCGAAACACCATATATTTT.

This sequence joins TRBV4-1 and TRBJ1-5; 11 bases are a match to TRBD1. Trimming at V came to 1 base and at J to 4 bases, leaving 9 bases not matched to a gene. This CDR3 spans 18 amino acids. Germline CDR1 and CDR2: MGHRA and YSYEKL. The CDR3 DNA is TGCGCCAGCAGCCAAGGGACAGGGGGCCTTCTATATAATCAGCCCCAGCATTTT. This encodes CASSQGTGGLLYNQPQHF.

This clone appeared a few times. The rearrangement joins TRBV29-1 to TRBJ1-1; TRBD1 is a possible D gene (5 bases). Trimming shortened V by 3 bases and J by 3 bases, and 17 bases separated the two germline ends. From germline, CDR1 is SQVTM and CDR2 ANQGSEA. The CDR3 is 15 residues long. CDR3 in amino acids: CSVDLFKGRDTEAFF. CDR3 sequence (DNA): TGCAGCGTTGACCTCTTCAAGGGCAGGGACACTGAAGCTTTCTTT.

The chain couples TRBV7-2 to TRBJ2-5, with 11 bases matching TRBD2. The CDR3 runs 16 residues. Germline V gene lookup returns CDR1 SGHTA and CDR2 FQGNSA. V dropped 1 base and J dropped 5; count of bases not matched to a gene: 6. The CDR3 DNA is TGTGCCAGCAGCTTAGGATCTAGCGGGGGGCTGGAGACCCAGTACTTC. It encodes CASSLGSSGGLETQYF.

The chain recombines TRBV6-1 with TRBJ2-1; tentatively, D is TRBD2 (7 bases). There are 13 residues in the CDR3. Germline CDR1 and CDR2: MNHNS and SASEGT. V lost 1 base and J lost 16, with 17 bases in between. CDR3 DNA: TGTGCCAGCAGTGAAGGATGGGGGGGCCCTCCTTTCTTC. Translated, it gives CASSEGWGGPPFF.